What follows describes a single T cell receptor (beta chain). Its antigen is undetermined. This specimen comes from a study of cytomegalovirus exposure and HLA in healthy donors. Findings and caveats of the study: Later findings reportedly placed an Asian-associated ancestry cluster below the approximately 670-donor mean for N-insertions. Among the CMV-associated chains, a few were confirmed in vitro as specific for CMV antigens. Some V segments, including TRBV6-2 and TRBV6-3, were excluded as indistinguishable.

Germline V lookup: CDR1 SGHKS, CDR2 YYEKEE (reference sequence). The CDR3 loop spans 15 amino acids. Trimming took 3 bases from V and 1 from J, leaving 13 bases between them. Primers included in the PCR were 60 Vbeta and 13 Jbeta primers. Only in-frame clones appear in the TCRdb table, and some are missing; sequencing was by immunoSEQ multiplex PCR. The table has some 89,000 clones, about 81% seen once. The source is a woman aged 35 to 49 in good health and CMV-seropositive. This chain links TRBV5-5 with TRBJ1-1, with D possibly being TRBD1 (5 bases). Sample: PBMCs. DNA of the CDR3: TGTGCCAGCAGCTGGATGCCGGGGGAGAACACTGAAGCTTTCTTT. This translates into CASSWMPGENTEAFF.